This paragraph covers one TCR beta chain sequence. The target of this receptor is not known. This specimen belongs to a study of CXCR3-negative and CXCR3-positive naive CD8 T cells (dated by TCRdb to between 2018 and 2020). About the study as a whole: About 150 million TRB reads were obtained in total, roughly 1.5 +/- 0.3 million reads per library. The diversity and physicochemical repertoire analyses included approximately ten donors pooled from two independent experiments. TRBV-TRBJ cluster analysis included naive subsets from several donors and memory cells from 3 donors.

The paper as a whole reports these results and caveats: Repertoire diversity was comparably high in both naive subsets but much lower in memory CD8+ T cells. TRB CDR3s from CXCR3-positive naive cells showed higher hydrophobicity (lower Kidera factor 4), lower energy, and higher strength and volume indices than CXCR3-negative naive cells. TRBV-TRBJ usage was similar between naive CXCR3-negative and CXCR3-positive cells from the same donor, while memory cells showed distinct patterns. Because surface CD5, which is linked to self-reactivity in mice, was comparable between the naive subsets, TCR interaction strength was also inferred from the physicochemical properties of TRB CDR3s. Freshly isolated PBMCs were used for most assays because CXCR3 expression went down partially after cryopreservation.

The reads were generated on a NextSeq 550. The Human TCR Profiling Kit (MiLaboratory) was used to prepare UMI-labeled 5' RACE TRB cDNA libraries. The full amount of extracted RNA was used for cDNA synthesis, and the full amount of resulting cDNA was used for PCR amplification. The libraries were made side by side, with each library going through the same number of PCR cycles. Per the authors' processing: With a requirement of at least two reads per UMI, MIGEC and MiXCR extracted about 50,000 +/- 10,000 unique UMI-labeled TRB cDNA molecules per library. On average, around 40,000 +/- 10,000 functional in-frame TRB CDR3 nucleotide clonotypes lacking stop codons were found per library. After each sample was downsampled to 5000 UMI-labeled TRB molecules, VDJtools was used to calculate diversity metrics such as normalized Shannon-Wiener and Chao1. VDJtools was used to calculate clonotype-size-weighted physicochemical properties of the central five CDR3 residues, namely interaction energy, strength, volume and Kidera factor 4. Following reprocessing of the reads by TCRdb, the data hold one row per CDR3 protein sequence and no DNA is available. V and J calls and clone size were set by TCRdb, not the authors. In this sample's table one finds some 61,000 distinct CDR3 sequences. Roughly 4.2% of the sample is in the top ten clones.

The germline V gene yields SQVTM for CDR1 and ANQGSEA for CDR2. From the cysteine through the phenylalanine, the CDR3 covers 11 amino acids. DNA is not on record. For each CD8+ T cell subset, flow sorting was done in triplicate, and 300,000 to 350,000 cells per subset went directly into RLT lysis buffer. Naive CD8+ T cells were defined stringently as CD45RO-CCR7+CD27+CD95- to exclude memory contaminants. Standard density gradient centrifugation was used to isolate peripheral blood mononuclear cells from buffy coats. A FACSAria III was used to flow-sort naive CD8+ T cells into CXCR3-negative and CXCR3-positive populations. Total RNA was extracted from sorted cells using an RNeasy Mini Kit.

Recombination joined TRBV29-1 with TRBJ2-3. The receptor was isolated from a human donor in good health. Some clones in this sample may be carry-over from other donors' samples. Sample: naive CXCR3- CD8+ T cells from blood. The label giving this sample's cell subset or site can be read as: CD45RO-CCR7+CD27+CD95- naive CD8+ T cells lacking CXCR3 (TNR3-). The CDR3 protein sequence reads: CSVPRADTQYF.